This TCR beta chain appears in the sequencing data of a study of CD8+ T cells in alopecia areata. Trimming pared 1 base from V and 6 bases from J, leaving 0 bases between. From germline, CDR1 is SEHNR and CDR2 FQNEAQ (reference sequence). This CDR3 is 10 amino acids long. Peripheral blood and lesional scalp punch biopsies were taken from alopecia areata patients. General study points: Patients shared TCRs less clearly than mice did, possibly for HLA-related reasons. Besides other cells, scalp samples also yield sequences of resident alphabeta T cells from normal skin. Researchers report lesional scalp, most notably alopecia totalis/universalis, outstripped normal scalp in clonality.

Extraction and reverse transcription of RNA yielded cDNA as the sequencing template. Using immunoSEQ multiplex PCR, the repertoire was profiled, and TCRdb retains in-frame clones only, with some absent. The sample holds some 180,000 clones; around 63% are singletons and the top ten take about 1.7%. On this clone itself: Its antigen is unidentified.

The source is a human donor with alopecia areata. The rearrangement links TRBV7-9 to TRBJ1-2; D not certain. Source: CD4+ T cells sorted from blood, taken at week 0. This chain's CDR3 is CASSLDGYTF. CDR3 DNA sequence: TGTGCCAGCAGCTTAGATGGCTACACCTTC.